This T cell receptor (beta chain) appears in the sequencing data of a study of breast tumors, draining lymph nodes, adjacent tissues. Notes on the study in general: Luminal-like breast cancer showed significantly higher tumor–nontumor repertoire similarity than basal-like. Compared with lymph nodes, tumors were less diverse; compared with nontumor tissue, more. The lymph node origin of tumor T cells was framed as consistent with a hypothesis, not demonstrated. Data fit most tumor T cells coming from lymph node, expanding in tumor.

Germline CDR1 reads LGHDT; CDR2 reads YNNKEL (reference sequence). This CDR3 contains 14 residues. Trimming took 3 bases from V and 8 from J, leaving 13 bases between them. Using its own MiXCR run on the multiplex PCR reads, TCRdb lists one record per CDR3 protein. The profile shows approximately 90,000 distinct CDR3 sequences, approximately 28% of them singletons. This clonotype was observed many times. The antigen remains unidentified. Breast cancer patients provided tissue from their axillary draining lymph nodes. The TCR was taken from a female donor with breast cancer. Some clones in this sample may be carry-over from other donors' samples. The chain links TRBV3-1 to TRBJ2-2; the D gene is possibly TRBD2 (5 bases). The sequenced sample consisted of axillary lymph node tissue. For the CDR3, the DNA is TGTGCCAGCAGCCAGTACGATCGGGGTGGGGAGCTGTTTTTT. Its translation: CASSQYDRGGELFF. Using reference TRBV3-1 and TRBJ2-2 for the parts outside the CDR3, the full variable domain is DTAVSQTPKYLVTQMGNDKSIKCEQNLGHDTMYWYKQDSKKFLKIMFSYNNKELIINETVPNRFSPKSPDKAHLNLHINSLELGDSAVYFCASSQYDRGGELFFGEGSRLTVL.